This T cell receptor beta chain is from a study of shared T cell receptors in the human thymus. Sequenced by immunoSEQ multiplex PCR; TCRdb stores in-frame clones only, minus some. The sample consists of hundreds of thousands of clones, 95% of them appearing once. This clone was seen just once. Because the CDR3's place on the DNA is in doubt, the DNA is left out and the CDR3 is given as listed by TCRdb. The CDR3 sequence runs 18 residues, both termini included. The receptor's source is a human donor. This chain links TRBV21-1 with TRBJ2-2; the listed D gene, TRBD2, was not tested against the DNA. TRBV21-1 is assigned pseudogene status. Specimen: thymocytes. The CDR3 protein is CASRDGVGRGTYTGELFF.